These 30 T cell receptor beta chains came from one sample sequenced in a study of blood T cells in healthy people across ages (dated by TCRdb to about 2015). The method behind the library was 5' RACE. A second PCR of roughly 6 to 12 cycles was performed with a sample-barcoded 5' primer and a J-beta primer mix. Starting from the raw public reads, TCRdb applied fastp trimming at Q25, assembled clones with MiXCR and retained in-frame beta chains. All rows with the same CDR3 protein become a single entry with the most common DNA and genes. The sample has some 1,800,000 distinct CDR3 sequences on record, approximately 39% of them singletons. 23% of the sample is held by the ten biggest clonotypes. The sequencing sample was made of blood. The receptors come from a human donor in good health.

This clonotype was seen only a few times. The chain combines TRBV7-2 with TRBJ2-5; 8 nucleotides match TRBD2. Germline V lookup: CDR1 SGHTA, CDR2 FQGNSA. After removal of 1 base from V and 5 bases from J, the junction contained 9 bases not matched to a gene. The CDR3 runs to 16 residues. CDR3 amino acids: CASSLVAGGLGETQYF. CDR3 sequence (DNA): TGTGCCAGCAGCTTAGTTGCGGGGGGCCTTGGGGAGACCCAGTACTTC.

This rearrangement joins TRBV20-1 to TRBJ1-4, with unresolved D. From germline, CDR1 is DFQATT and CDR2 SNEGSKA (reference sequence). Deletions cut 2 bases from V and 7 bases from J, with 11 bases between. This CDR3 contains 13 residues. As DNA, the CDR3 is TGCAGTGCTAGACGGGCCGTGCGTGAAAAACTGTTTTTT. Translation gives CSARRAVREKLFF.

This clonotype was counted at least ten times. The rearrangement joins TRBV28 to TRBJ2-3; D ambiguous. V lost 2 bases and J 11 bases, leaving 14 bases between the germline ends. The V gene's germline CDR1 is MDHEN and CDR2 SYDVKM. The CDR3 consists of 13 residues. As DNA, the CDR3 is TGTGCCAGCAGTTTAAGGGCACCCCCCTTGCAGTATTTT. Translated, it gives CASSLRAPPLQYF.

The gene calls are TRBV20-1 and TRBJ2-7; possibly TRBD1 for D (5 bases). V was pared by 0 bases and J by 6 bases, with 18 bases between. CDR3 length: 15 amino acids. Germline V gives CDR1 DFQATT, CDR2 SNEGSKA (reference sequence). The CDR3 nucleotides are TGCAGTGCTAGAGATCAGGGTCGGATTCGTCCCGAGCAGTACTTC. This encodes CSARDQGRIRPEQYF.

The V gene is TRBV2, the J gene TRBJ2-3, with TRBD2 matching 8 bases. This CDR3 contains 14 residues. V lost 6 bases to trimming and J lost 2 bases; unmatched junction nucleotides: 4. Germline V gives CDR1 SNHLY, CDR2 FYNNEI. The CDR3 DNA reads as TGTGCCAGCAGGACGGGGGGGACCACAGATACGCAGTATTTT. Translating gives CASRTGGTTDTQYF.

The rearrangement joins TRBV11-2 to TRBJ2-5; 8 bases are shared with TRBD1. This CDR3 is 17 amino acids long. Germline V lookup: CDR1 SGHAT, CDR2 FQNNGV. The J segment lost 5 bases and the V segment lost 4 bases, leaving 15 bases of the junction unmatched. The CDR3 bases are TGTGCCAGCAGCTCCCGGCTCAGGGGGCTAGGGCAGGAGACCCAGTACTTC. Protein sequence: CASSSRLRGLGQETQYF.

This clonotype has only one observation. This chain links TRBV6-6 with TRBJ2-5; TRBD2 aligns across 12 bases. The CDR3 has 17 residues. V lost 4 bases to trimming and J lost 4 bases; unmatched junction nucleotides: 10. Germline CDR1 and CDR2: MNHNY and SVGAGI (reference sequence). In DNA form, the CDR3 reads TGTGCCAGCAGTTCGAGACTAGCGGGGGTTCGGGGAGAGACCCAGTACTTC. Translation gives CASSSRLAGVRGETQYF.

The V call is TRBV7-2, the J call TRBJ2-7; D gene ambiguous. V shed 5 bases and J shed 5 bases, with 22 bases lying between them. Per germline, CDR1 SGHTA and CDR2 FQGNSA. CDR3 length: 16 amino acids. The CDR3 nucleotides are TGTGCCAGCAGCCTGCTGGGTCCGGGTCCAATGCACGAGCAGTACTTC. This translates into CASSLLGPGPMHEQYF.

This rearrangement joins TRBV6-5 to TRBJ1-2; D unresolved. The CDR3 contains 15 residues. The V end lost 7 bases, the J end lost 2 bases, and 17 bases lay between the germline ends. Per the germline V gene, CDR1 is MNHEY and CDR2 is SVGAGI. CDR3 in amino acids: CASTRGGRKNYGYTF. CDR3 coding DNA: TGTGCCAGCACCCGAGGAGGCAGGAAAAACTATGGCTACACCTTC.

The gene calls are TRBV12-3 or TRBV12-4 and TRBJ2-7; 10 bases line up with TRBD2. The J call may be incorrect, as the DNA end agrees better with TRBJ2-1. There are 17 residues in the CDR3. CDR3 bases: TGTGCCAGCGGCCCGCGAACAGGGTCTAGCGGGGGCAATGAGCAGTTCTTC. This sequence encodes CASGPRTGSSGGNEQFF.

In its sample, this clonotype was seen a few times. The V call is TRBV19, the J call TRBJ2-1, with 9 nucleotides matching TRBD1. The CDR3 loop spans 15 amino acids. The trim removed 5 bases at V and 8 bases at J, leaving 10 bases unmatched. CDR1 is LNHDA and CDR2 is SQIVND in the germline V gene (reference sequence). The CDR3, as DNA: TGTGCCAGTAGTTCTGTCGGACAGGGGAAGCATGAGCAGTTCTTC. Translated: CASSSVGQGKHEQFF.

The chain has TRBV10-3 and TRBJ2-3; TRBD2 agrees at 8 bases. Germline V gene data show CDR1 as ENHRY and CDR2 as SYGVKD. The CDR3 extends over 12 amino acids. V shed 9 bases, J shed 3 bases, and the junction held 2 bases outside the gene matches. CDR3 coding DNA: TGTGCCATTAGCGGGGCTACAGATACGCAGTATTTT. Its protein is CAISGATDTQYF.

This rearrangement joins TRBV7-2 to TRBJ2-1; 9 bases are shared with TRBD2. The CDR3 covers 15 residues. The junction had 6 bases not matched to a gene; V was cut back by 5 bases and J by 4 bases. Germline lookup yields CDR1 SGHTA and CDR2 FQGNSA. CDR3 nucleotides: TGTGCCAGCAGCCCCGGTAGCGGGAGATACAATGAGCAGTTCTTC. It is translated as CASSPGSGRYNEQFF.

This clonotype has just a few counts. V usage is TRBV3-1 and J usage is TRBJ2-1; 8 bases align to TRBD2. The CDR3 runs to 16 residues. CDR1 and CDR2 (germline): LGHDT, YNNKEL (reference sequence). The V segment lost 3 bases and the J segment 3 bases; nucleotides outside the gene matches: 7. DNA of the CDR3: TGTGCCAGCAGCCAGGGAGCGGGGGTCCTCTACAATGAGCAGTTCTTC. It is translated as CASSQGAGVLYNEQFF.

The chain is built from TRBV13 and TRBJ2-1, with D perhaps TRBD2 (6 bases). The J call is uncertain, as TRBJ2-7 better fits the DNA end. Germline V gene data show CDR1 as PRHDT and CDR2 as FYEKMQ (reference sequence). The CDR3 spans 17 residues. The DNA for the CDR3 is TGTGCCAGCAGCTTTACCCAACGGGGGATCTATCGAGATGAGCAGTACTTC. Protein: CASSFTQRGIYRDEQYF.

The J gene is TRBJ2-2, the V gene TRBV7-8; a weak D match, TRBD2 (5 bases). The germline V gene encodes CDR1 SGHVS and CDR2 FQNEAQ. V lost 2 bases to trimming and J lost 7 bases, with 11 bases between them. CDR3 size: 14 residues. In DNA form, the CDR3 reads TGTGCCAGCAGCTTACCCCGGGGAGTCGGGGAGCTGTTTTTT. This translates into CASSLPRGVGELFF.

This clonotype has just a few counts. The chain links TRBV7-9 to TRBJ2-3, with D possibly being TRBD1 (6 bases). CDR3 length equals 14 residues. Germline CDR1 is SEHNR and CDR2 is FQNEAQ (reference sequence). Trimming stripped 5 bases from V and 0 bases from J, with 9 bases between. CDR3 nucleotide sequence: TGTGCCAGCAGCCACAGGGCTAGCACAGATACGCAGTATTTT. It is translated as CASSHRASTDTQYF. The complete variable domain, with remaining parts taken from reference TRBV7-9 and TRBJ2-3, reads DTGVSQNPRHKITKRGQNVTFRCDPISEHNRLYWYRQTLGQGPEFLTYFQNEAQLEKSRLLSDRFSAERPKGSFSTLEIQRTEQGDSAMYLCASSHRASTDTQYFGPGTRLTVL.

This chain links TRBV7-2 with TRBJ2-3; 9 bases align to TRBD2. CDR1 and CDR2 from the germline V gene are SGHTA and FQGNSA. V shed 5 bases, J shed 2 bases, and the junction held 5 bases outside the gene matches. This CDR3 is 15 amino acids long. The CDR3 spells CASSALAGYTDTQYF. DNA of the CDR3: TGTGCCAGCAGCGCCCTAGCGGGGTACACAGATACGCAGTATTTT.

The genes are TRBV29-1 and TRBJ2-3, with TRBD1 as a possible D gene (6 bases). This CDR3 region has 15 residues. Germline values: CDR1 SQVTM, CDR2 ANQGSEA. The ends were cut back, 8 bases at V and 1 base at J, with 19 bases in the middle. The CDR3 protein is CSSRDGQHGTDTQYF. The CDR3 DNA reads TGCAGCTCACGGGACGGACAGCATGGCACAGATACGCAGTATTTT.

This clonotype has more than one count but fewer than ten. The rearrangement uses TRBV5-6 and TRBJ1-2; 10 bases map to TRBD1. The CDR3 covers 14 residues. V was pared by 0 bases and J by 14 bases, with 10 bases of the junction left unmatched. Germline loops: CDR1 SGHDT, CDR2 YYEEEE. The CDR3 loop is CASSLASGTGAYTF. In DNA form, the CDR3 reads TGTGCCAGCAGCTTGGCCTCCGGGACAGGGGCGTATACCTTC.

V usage is TRBV29-1 and J usage is TRBJ2-6; 7 bases map to TRBD1. The CDR3 consists of 16 residues. In germline, CDR1 is SQVTM, CDR2 ANQGSEA. V was pared by 4 bases and J by 2 bases, with 8 bases of the junction left unmatched. DNA for the CDR3: TGCAGCGTTGTAGGGGGCGCTGATCCTGGGGCCAACGTCCTGACTTTC. This encodes CSVVGGADPGANVLTF. Variable domain in full (rest from reference TRBV29-1 and TRBJ2-6): SAVISQKPSRDICQRGTSLTIQCQVDSQVTMMFWYRQQPGQSLTLIATANQGSEATYESGFVIDKFPISRPNLTFSTLTVSNMSPEDSSIYLCSVVGGADPGANVLTFGAGSRLTVL.

This clonotype came up a few times. This chain links TRBV5-4 with TRBJ2-7; D might be TRBD2 (5 bases). The J call is in doubt because the DNA end fits TRBJ2-5 better. The CDR3 has 16 amino acids. Germline-derived CDR1 and CDR2 are SGHNT and YYREEE (reference sequence). CDR3 bases: TGTGCCAGCAGCTTGGCCGAGCTCGAGGGCCGGGAGACCCAGTACTTC. Translated: CASSLAELEGRETQYF.

This clonotype was detected only a few times. This chain joins TRBV7-2 and TRBJ1-2; D possibly corresponds to TRBD1 (5 bases). Germline assignment: CDR1 SGHTA and CDR2 FQGNSA. With 2 bases removed from V and 8 bases from J, the gap between germline ends came to 18 bases. There are 15 residues in the CDR3. The CDR3 loop is CASSLMQGVGEGYTF. Written as DNA, the CDR3 is TGTGCCAGCAGCTTAATGCAGGGAGTAGGAGAGGGCTACACCTTC.

The chain has TRBV11-2 and TRBJ2-3, with D perhaps TRBD1 or TRBD2 (6 bases each). V was trimmed by 5 bases and J by 6 bases, leaving 21 bases between them. This CDR3 has 16 amino acids. Germline V lookup: CDR1 SGHAT, CDR2 FQNNGV. The CDR3 DNA reads as TGTGCCAGCAGCGCCCGCTGGGGGGCCGGGACGGATACGCAGTATTTT. Translation gives CASSARWGAGTDTQYF.

The chain joins TRBV4-3 to TRBJ2-5, with 7 bases aligning to TRBD1. With V trimmed by 4 bases and J by 2 bases, 7 bases remained unmatched. This CDR3 has 15 amino acids. Germline values: CDR1 LGHNA, CDR2 YSLEER. The CDR3 DNA sequence: TGCGCCAGCAGCCGGCAAGTCAGGGGGCAAGAGACCCAGTACTTC. Amino acids: CASSRQVRGQETQYF.

The sample holds a few counts of this clonotype. This chain links TRBV5-1 with TRBJ1-1; TRBD1 aligns across 9 bases. This CDR3 has 13 residues. V lost 4 bases, J lost 9 bases, and 7 bases stayed unmatched. Per germline, CDR1 SGHRS and CDR2 YFSETQ. This CDR3 reads CASSPRTGDQAFF. CDR3 DNA sequence: TGCGCCAGCAGCCCTAGGACAGGGGACCAAGCTTTCTTT.

V is TRBV29-1 and J is TRBJ1-1; TRBD1 agrees at 9 bases. Per germline, CDR1 SQVTM and CDR2 ANQGSEA. This CDR3 contains 12 residues. V shed 6 bases and J 3 bases; nucleotides not matched to a gene: 2. The CDR3 DNA reads as TGCAGCGTCTGGGACAGGGACACTGAAGCTTTCTTT. Its protein product is CSVWDRDTEAFF.

This clonotype was observed a few times. The chain couples TRBV28 to TRBJ2-1; TRBD1 is a possible D gene (5 bases). Germline-derived CDR1 and CDR2 are MDHEN and SYDVKM. Trimming took 8 bases from V and 1 from J, leaving 12 bases between them. The CDR3 length is 14 residues. The CDR3 sequence is CASCRAGSYNEQFF. The CDR3, as DNA: TGTGCCAGCTGTAGGGCAGGGTCCTACAATGAGCAGTTCTTC.

This clonotype showed up just a few times. The chain joins TRBV6-1 to TRBJ1-5, with D perhaps TRBD1 (6 bases). Germline loops: CDR1 MNHNS, CDR2 SASEGT. CDR3 size: 17 residues. The V end was cut by 5 bases, the J end by 1 base, with 18 bases between. Written as DNA, the CDR3 is TGTGCCAGCAGTCCCTGGAGGGGGAGGTCAAGCAATCAGCCCCAGCATTTT. This gives the protein CASSPWRGRSSNQPQHF.

V usage is TRBV5-1 and J usage is TRBJ2-1; 9 nucleotides agree with TRBD2. Germline assignment: CDR1 SGHRS and CDR2 YFSETQ. This CDR3 is built from 15 residues. With 0 bases clipped from V and 7 bases from J, the junction kept 5 bases outside the gene matches. The DNA of the CDR3 is TGCGCCAGCAGCTTGGAATGGCGGGGGGGAAATGAGCAGTTCTTC. It translates to CASSLEWRGGNEQFF.